This passage covers 26 T cell receptor beta chains from one sample sequenced in a study of molecular identifiers for immune sequencing clone quantification. Each CDR3 protein gets one entry after TCRdb re-called the PCR reads with MiXCR. The sample lists approximately 670,000 distinct CDR3 sequences; roughly 21% were seen once. Material: naive CD8+ T cells from blood, with Jurkat cell RNA spiked in. Regarding subset: FACS-sorted CD8+CD4-CCR7+CD45RA+ naive T cells. The receptor set was obtained from a human donor in good health. Some libraries in this study had Jurkat cell RNA spiked in.

This sequence joins TRBV30 and TRBJ1-5; maybe TRBD1 (5 bases). Trimming removed 0 bases at V and 6 bases at J, with 9 bases between. Per germline, CDR1 GTSNPN and CDR2 SVGIG (reference sequence). There are 13 residues in the CDR3. The CDR3 loop reads CAWSVGHSQPQHF. CDR3 bases: TGTGCCTGGAGTGTGGGGCATAGTCAGCCCCAGCATTTT.

In this sample, this clonotype turned up a few times. The rearrangement joins TRBV6-2 or TRBV6-3 to TRBJ1-1; 10 bases map to TRBD1. V lost 2 bases to trimming and J lost 6 bases; unmatched junction nucleotides: 6. Germline V lookup: CDR1 MNHEY, CDR2 SVGEGT. CDR3 size: 15 residues. CDR3 in amino acids: CASSYGGQGSSEAFF. CDR3 DNA: TGTGCCAGCAGTTACGGGGGACAGGGGTCGTCTGAAGCTTTCTTT.

This clonotype was observed many times. The chain's CDR3 is CATTRASGTDTQYF. The CDR3 DNA is TGTGCCACCACAAGAGCCTCTGGCACAGATACGCAGTATTTT. The chain recombines TRBV2 with TRBJ2-3; no reliable D call. CDR1 is SNHLY and CDR2 is FYNNEI in the germline V gene. This CDR3 is 14 amino acids long. Trimming removed 10 bases from V and 1 base from J, with 15 bases in between.

This clonotype appeared many times. The rearrangement links TRBV18 to TRBJ2-1, with TRBD1 identical over 10 bases. The ends lost 3 bases at V and 4 bases at J; junction bases unmatched: 9. This CDR3 is built from 17 residues. Germline CDR1 and CDR2: KGHSH and LQKENI. The CDR3 here is CASSPSWGQGYYNEQFF. CDR3 DNA: TGTGCCAGCTCACCCTCGTGGGGACAGGGGTATTACAATGAGCAGTTCTTC.

The rearrangement uses TRBV19 and TRBJ2-7, with 7 bases fitting TRBD2. This CDR3 contains 13 residues. V shed 3 bases, J shed 5 bases, and the junction held 4 bases outside the gene matches. Germline CDR1 LNHDA, CDR2 SQIVND (reference sequence). This chain's CDR3 is CASSMGGVNEQYF. The CDR3 DNA is TGTGCCAGTAGTATGGGAGGGGTAAACGAGCAGTACTTC.

This clonotype has ten or more counts. This sequence joins TRBV7-9 and TRBJ2-2, with D tentatively TRBD1 or TRBD2 (5 bases each). The ends were cut back, 8 bases at V and 6 bases at J, with 19 bases in the middle. CDR1 and CDR2 from the germline V gene are SEHNR and FQNEAQ (reference sequence). The CDR3 loop spans 15 amino acids. CDR3 DNA: TGTGCCAGCGGATTGACGGGGCGCGGATCCGGGGAGCTGTTTTTT. Its protein product is CASGLTGRGSGELFF.

This clonotype has a handful of counts. The chain joins TRBV7-9 to TRBJ2-7; D gene unclear. V was cut by 7 bases and J by 6 bases, with 16 bases left in between. The CDR3 has 13 amino acids. Germline V gene sequence: CDR1 SEHNR, CDR2 FQNEAQ (reference sequence). The CDR3 is CASMSSLGSEQYF. The CDR3, as DNA: TGTGCCAGCATGTCGTCTTTGGGATCCGAGCAGTACTTC.

This clonotype came up many times. CDR3: CASSLVGDEYNEQFF. CDR3 nucleotides: TGTGCCAGCAGCTTAGTGGGTGACGAATACAATGAGCAGTTCTTC. The chain is built from TRBV7-6 and TRBJ2-1, with no clear D. Germline V gene sequence: CDR1 SGHVS, CDR2 FNYEAQ. This CDR3 contains 15 residues. The V end was cut by 1 base, the J end by 4 bases, with 11 bases between.

This clonotype was picked up many times. The chain has TRBV6-1 and TRBJ2-7; D may correspond to TRBD1 or TRBD2 (5 bases each). V gave up 8 bases and J gave up 3 bases, with 5 bases separating them. Germline assignment: CDR1 MNHNS and CDR2 SASEGT. This CDR3 has 10 amino acids. The CDR3 DNA reads as TGTGCCAGCGGGGGCTACGAGCAGTACTTC. This codes for CASGGYEQYF.

This clonotype was counted many times. The rearrangement uses TRBV12-3 or TRBV12-4 and TRBJ2-5, with a tentative D call TRBD1 (6 bases). The CDR3 spans 14 residues. V dropped 6 bases and J dropped 4 bases, with 15 bases sitting between them. CDR3 residues: CASSQTGTPETQYF. The CDR3 coding sequence is TGTGCCAGCAGCCAGACCGGGACACCAGAGACCCAGTACTTC.

The chain is built from TRBV25-1 and TRBJ2-2; no reliable D call. The CDR3 sequence is 15 residues long. The V gene's germline CDR1 is MGHDK and CDR2 SYGVNS. Trimming removed 3 bases at V and 8 bases at J, with 16 bases between. For the CDR3, the DNA is TGTGCCAGCAGTGAGGTTTGGGGTGCCCCGGGGGAGCTGTTTTTT. Amino acids: CASSEVWGAPGELFF.

This clonotype occurred many times. V and J are TRBV7-9 and TRBJ1-1; D is possibly TRBD1 (6 bases). Deletions cut 0 bases from V and 5 bases from J, with 13 bases between. CDR3 length: 15 amino acids. Germline CDR1 is SEHNR and CDR2 is FQNEAQ (reference sequence). The CDR3 loop reads CASSLAGGGLTEAFF. The DNA for the CDR3 is TGTGCCAGCAGCTTAGCAGGGGGTGGATTAACTGAAGCTTTCTTT.

This clonotype occurred many times. V is TRBV6-1 and J is TRBJ1-5; 7 bases line up with TRBD1. There are 17 residues in the CDR3. Germline V lookup: CDR1 MNHNS, CDR2 SASEGT. The V segment lost 4 bases and the J segment 0 bases; nucleotides outside the gene matches: 9. The DNA of the CDR3 is TGTGCCAGCAGTGGCCTTAACAGGGGAGATAGCAATCAGCCCCAGCATTTT. This sequence encodes CASSGLNRGDSNQPQHF.

This clonotype was recorded many times. The V and J genes are TRBV11-2 and TRBJ2-3; D is uncertain. The germline V and J ends were trimmed by 2 bases and 6 bases, with 18 bases remaining between them. The CDR3 length is 16 residues. Germline V CDR1 and CDR2: SGHAT, FQNNGV. The CDR3 here is CASSLYSDPHEDTQYF. The CDR3 region has the DNA TGTGCCAGCAGCTTATACTCGGACCCCCACGAGGATACGCAGTATTTT.

V is TRBV14 and J is TRBJ1-2; no definite D call. V lost 1 base, J lost 4 bases, and 10 bases lay in between. Germline loops: CDR1 SGHDN, CDR2 FVKESK. This CDR3 is built from 14 residues. The CDR3 nucleotides are TGTGCCAGCAGCCAAGGGACTCGAGTCTATGGCTACACCTTC. Translating it yields CASSQGTRVYGYTF.

This clonotype was recorded at least ten times. The V gene is TRBV6-2 or TRBV6-3, the J gene TRBJ2-1; D may be TRBD2 (5 bases). This CDR3 comprises 13 residues. V was clipped by 7 bases and J by 7 bases, with 14 bases between them. The germline CDR1 and CDR2 sequences are MNHEY and SVGEGT. The CDR3 DNA sequence: TGTGCCAGCAAGGATATGAGAGGGAATGAGCAGTTCTTC. Its protein is CASKDMRGNEQFF.

Of note for this clonotype: At one end, the junction sequence differs from germline, possibly due to a read error. The chain combines TRBV6-5 with TRBJ2-7; TRBD1 matches 8 bases. CDR3 length: 14 amino acids. Germline loops: CDR1 MNHEY, CDR2 SVGAGI. The CDR3 is CAGSYGQGNYEQYF. The CDR3 DNA reads TGTGCCGGCAGTTACGGACAGGGCAACTACGAGCAGTACTTC.

This clonotype occurred many times. The chain couples TRBV7-2 to TRBJ2-1; 10 bases are a match to TRBD2. The V and J ends lost 0 bases and 9 bases, in that order; junction bases with no gene match: 2. Germline loops: CDR1 SGHTA, CDR2 FQGNSA. The CDR3 covers 14 residues. The CDR3 loop reads CASSLALAGAEQFF. CDR3 coding DNA: TGTGCCAGCAGCTTAGCCCTAGCGGGGGCTGAGCAGTTCTTC.

This clonotype has at least ten counts. The chain recombines TRBV4-1 with TRBJ1-5; no clear D. The CDR3 extends over 14 amino acids. V lost 4 bases, J lost 1 base, and 8 bases lay in between. The V gene's germline CDR1 is MGHRA and CDR2 YSYEKL. The CDR3 bases are TGCGCCAGCAGCCCGCGAACGAGCAATCAGCCCCAGCATTTT. Translation gives CASSPRTSNQPQHF.

To note about this clonotype: Germline and junction disagree at one end, which may indicate a read error. V usage is TRBV7-2 and J usage is TRBJ1-1; D is perhaps TRBD1 (6 bases). The V gene's germline CDR1 is SGHTA and CDR2 FQGNSA. CDR3 length equals 15 residues. For the CDR3, the DNA is TGTGCCAGCAGCCTAGCCTTGGGGGGGCGGACTGAAGCTTTCTTT. Amino acids: CASSLALGGRTEAFF.

This clonotype appeared a few times. The V call is TRBV20-1, the J call TRBJ2-7; D remains unclear. Germline assignment: CDR1 DFQATT and CDR2 SNEGSKA (reference sequence). The CDR3 runs 13 residues. The ends were cut back, 0 bases at V and 2 bases at J, with 8 bases in the middle. The CDR3: CSARERSPYEQYF. CDR3 in DNA: TGCAGTGCTAGAGAGCGGTCCCCCTACGAGCAGTACTTC.

Of note for this clonotype: An end of the junction does not agree with germline; a read error may underlie this. The genes are TRBV2 and TRBJ1-3, with D uncertain. The V gene's germline CDR1 is SNHLY and CDR2 FYNNEI. The length of the CDR3 is 15 residues. Written as DNA, the CDR3 is TGTGCCGGCAGTGAAAGGTCCGGCTATGGGAACACCATATATTTT. Its translation: CAGSERSGYGNTIYF. Together with reference TRBV2 and TRBJ1-3, the CDR3 gives the full variable domain: EPEVTQTPSHQVTQMGQEVILRCVPISNHLYFYWYRQILGQKVEFLVSFYNNEISEKSEIFDDQFSVERPDGSNFTLKIRSTKLEDSAMYFCAGSERSGYGNTIYFGEGSWLTVV.

This clonotype was seen a few times. The chain recombines TRBV29-1 with TRBJ2-7; D not resolved. The CDR3 spans 13 residues. CDR1 and CDR2 (germline): SQVTM, ANQGSEA. With 5 bases removed from V and 0 bases from J, the gap between germline ends came to 11 bases. The DNA for the CDR3 is TGCAGCGTTCGATCCCCCAACTCCTACGAGCAGTACTTC. This gives the protein CSVRSPNSYEQYF.

This clonotype came up a few times. The rearrangement joins TRBV19 to TRBJ2-1, with D perhaps matching TRBD1 (5 bases). V lost 9 bases and J lost 7, with 16 bases in between. Germline lookup yields CDR1 LNHDA and CDR2 SQIVND (reference sequence). The CDR3 spans 13 residues. The CDR3 coding sequence is TGTGCCAGCACCATCGACAGTTGGAATGAGCAGTTCTTC. Protein sequence: CASTIDSWNEQFF.

The chain joins TRBV14 to TRBJ1-2; 7 bases match TRBD1. Germline assignment: CDR1 SGHDN and CDR2 FVKESK. J lost 2 bases, V lost 0 bases, and 6 bases had no gene match. CDR3 length: 16 residues. As DNA, the CDR3 is TGTGCCAGCAGCCAAGAGGAGACAGGGCAAAACTATGGCTACACCTTC. Its translation is CASSQEETGQNYGYTF.

Comment on this clonotype: A much more abundant neighbour one base away suggests this may be a read error. The chain combines TRBV29-1 with TRBJ1-4; D might be TRBD1 (5 bases). The CDR3 is 13 amino acids. CDR1 and CDR2 from the germline V gene are SQVTM and ANQGSEA. CDR3 residues: CSVEDPTAEKLLF. The CDR3 coding sequence is TGCAGCGTTGAAGACCCGACAGCCGAAAAACTGCTTTTT.